The present TCR beta chain was sequenced within a study of T cells in localized non-small cell lung cancer (dated by TCRdb to the early 2020s). Regarding the complete study: T cell repertoires of 200 to 250 early-stage NSCLC patients were analyzed, with tumors being compared against uninvolved tumor-adjacent lungs. The cohort comprised roughly 220 treatment-naïve NSCLC patients with resected, localized lung tumors. Of the NSCLC patients, 129 were male and around 97 were female, and the mean age was approximately 69 years. Overall study outcomes, separate from this receptor: Longer overall survival was associated with higher T cell density in blood, whereas shorter survival was associated with higher clonality in adjacent lung. Because the study design was exploratory, TCR variables were selected using unadjusted p-values without false-discovery rate correction. Multi-region tumor sequencing was not performed, so intratumor heterogeneity could not be excluded. A median of approximately 57 of the top 100 tumor clones were detected in paired uninvolved adjacent lung, and 28 of these tumor clones were also found among the top 100 clones of the paired uninvolved adjacent lung. Uninvolved tumor-adjacent lung showed the highest T cell clonality, higher than tumor, which suggests more focused antigenic responses in the uninvolved tumor-adjacent lung.

Concerning this clone: No antigen is known for it. There are no base qualities to consult, and no much larger clone falls within one base.

The immunoSEQ Assay was used to sequence TCR beta CDR3 regions from DNA. On the study's bioinformatics: T cell density was computed as TCR beta template counts normalized to usable DNA estimated by amplifying housekeeping genes. The preseqR package was used to estimate richness by extrapolating to 400,000 templates for PBMC samples and to 120,000 templates for tissue samples. Clonality was taken to be one minus Pielou's evenness. To identify tissue-enriched TCRs, differential abundance testing was run on productive amino-acid clonotypes with a minimum total count of 5 and an alpha of 0.1. The Jaccard Index and the Morisita Overlap Index were used to measure repertoire overlap between compartments. TCR beta CDR3s were clustered by GLIPH together with public tetramer-defined viral CDR3s, and at least three viral sequences plus V-gene enrichment were required for viral motifs. Sourced from immuneACCESS, this table was stored by TCRdb with only in-frame sequences that have V and J called. A share of the clones is absent; for the studies checked, an unresolved V gene accounts for under half, and the remainder has no known explanation. V and J calls and clone size are copied from that table; D and trimming were computed from the DNA. In all, the sample holds roughly 66,000 clones, and almost 90% of those were seen once. The top ten clones comprise under 2% of the sample.

At diagnosis, tumor, uninvolved tumor-adjacent lung and peripheral blood were collected and then preserved as a mix of FFPE and fresh-frozen material. For TCR repertoire profiling, the blood samples were analyzed as peripheral blood mononuclear cells. V is reduced by 4 bases and J by 0 bases, leaving a spacing of 6 bases between them. The CDR3 sequence holds 13 residues, the cysteine and phenylalanine included. Left in the record is the CDR3 DNA by itself, 39 bases read in frame from the first base. According to the germline V gene, CDR1 reads MDHEN and CDR2 reads SYDVKM. The chain joins TRBV28 to TRBJ1-2, and perhaps TRBD1 as D gene, on 6 matching bases. This specimen was peripheral blood, taken before any cancer treatment. This sequence originates from a woman between 35 and 70 years old with stage I lung adenocarcinoma. The bases are TGTGCCAGCAGTTGGACAGCTAACTATGGCTACACCTTC. Its amino acids are CASSWTANYGYTF.